The entry below gives a single T cell receptor (beta chain) sequence along with its context. Other nucleotide sequences from this sample produce the same CDR3. These data are taken from a study of cytomegalovirus exposure and HLA in healthy donors. The CDR3 is 13 residues long. Trimming shortened V by 5 bases and J by 11 bases, and 13 bases separated the two germline ends. Germline CDR1 and CDR2: LNHDA and SQIVND (reference sequence). PCR was performed using 60 Vbeta and 13 Jbeta primers. Produced via immunoSEQ multiplex PCR; TCRdb's table is partial and in-frame only. The data show 110,000 or so clones, 60% to 85% seen once.

The sequenced material came from PBMCs. The rearrangement links TRBV19 to TRBJ1-6; D may be TRBD1 (5 bases). This clonotype originated in a man aged 45-65 years in good health and CMV-seropositive. The CDR3, as DNA: TGTGCCAGTAGTGGAGCAGGGATCCCACCCCTCCACTTT. This gives the protein CASSGAGIPPLHF.